A single sample is the source of the 17 T cell receptor beta chains below, sequenced in a study of cytomegalovirus exposure and HLA in healthy donors. The study ran its PCR with 60 Vbeta and 13 Jbeta primers. Sequencing used immunoSEQ multiplex PCR; TCRdb keeps in-frame clones, though not all of them. The data hold 100,000 to 150,000 clones, with just under 85% observed a single time. The material sequenced was PBMCs. The origin of the receptors is a boy younger than 10 in good health and CMV-seronegative.

The gene calls are TRBV11-2 and TRBJ1-1, with D unresolved. CDR3 size: 14 residues. The V gene's germline CDR1 is SGHAT and CDR2 FQNNGV. Deletions cut 4 bases from V and 1 base from J, with 10 bases between. In DNA form, the CDR3 reads TGTGCCAGCAGCTCCGGAGGGTGGAACACTGAAGCTTTCTTT. Translated: CASSSGGWNTEAFF.

The chain recombines TRBV19 with TRBJ1-3; D may be TRBD1 (5 bases). The CDR3 spans 15 residues. Trimming stripped 3 bases from V and 4 bases from J, with 13 bases between. Germline V CDR1 and CDR2: LNHDA, SQIVND (reference sequence). DNA of the CDR3: TGTGCCAGTAGTATTCAGGACATAGAAGGAAACACCATATATTTT. This gives the protein CASSIQDIEGNTIYF.

This rearrangement joins TRBV10-2 to TRBJ2-1; 10 nucleotides agree with TRBD2. Germline CDR1 is WSHSY and CDR2 is SAAADI. Trimming took 7 bases from V and 14 from J; bases not matched to a gene: 11. CDR3 length equals 13 residues. The CDR3 reads CASKGLAGVEEFF. As DNA, the CDR3 is TGCGCCAGCAAGGGGCTAGCGGGAGTAGAAGAGTTCTTC.

The chain uses TRBV7-9 and TRBJ1-2; D gene unclear. There are 13 residues in the CDR3. V lost 0 bases to trimming and J lost 4 bases, with 6 bases between them. Germline assignment: CDR1 SEHNR and CDR2 FQNEAQ (reference sequence). DNA of the CDR3: TGTGCCAGCAGCTTAGCAGACTTCTATGGCTACACCTTC. Translated, it gives CASSLADFYGYTF.

This chain joins TRBV11-3 and TRBJ2-2, with D possibly TRBD2 on 5 matching bases. The V and J ends lost 5 bases and 7 bases respectively, with 20 bases between them. Per germline, CDR1 SGHNT and CDR2 YENEEA. This CDR3 comprises 16 residues. CDR3 sequence: CASSLRAQFGVGELFF. CDR3 in DNA: TGTGCCAGCAGCCTTCGAGCGCAGTTCGGGGTCGGGGAGCTGTTTTTT.

For the CDR3, the DNA is TGTGCCAGCAGTGACTCGGCAGGGGGCGCAACAGATACGCAGTATTTT. Translating gives CASSDSAGGATDTQYF. The chain joins TRBV6-4 to TRBJ2-3; 8 bases fit TRBD1. The germline V gene has CDR1 MRHNA and CDR2 SNTAGT. V trimming: 0 bases; J trimming: 3 bases; junction bases outside the gene matches: 5. This CDR3 has 16 residues.

This chain links TRBV7-6 with TRBJ2-7; 7 nucleotides match TRBD1. Per germline, CDR1 SGHVS and CDR2 FNYEAQ. The trim removed 5 bases at V and 5 bases at J, leaving 9 bases unmatched. The CDR3 consists of 14 residues. The CDR3 is CASSDRVRGNEQYF. The DNA of the CDR3 is TGTGCCAGCAGCGACAGGGTTAGGGGTAACGAGCAGTACTTC.

As concerns this clone: Within the sample, other DNA sequences also encode this same CDR3. The chain has TRBV19 and TRBJ1-3; D ambiguous. Trimming stripped 4 bases from V and 8 bases from J, with 18 bases between. Germline V gene data show CDR1 as LNHDA and CDR2 as SQIVND (reference sequence). This CDR3 spans 15 amino acids. For the CDR3, the DNA is TGTGCCAGTAGTACGGGAGGAATCTGGGCCGACACCATATATTTT. Protein sequence: CASSTGGIWADTIYF.

The gene calls are TRBV19 and TRBJ1-5; D ambiguous. V lost 4 bases and J 3 bases, leaving 13 bases between the germline ends. The germline V gene has CDR1 LNHDA and CDR2 SQIVND (reference sequence). This CDR3 has 15 residues. CDR3 sequence (DNA): TGTGCCAGTAGTAATCTTGGAGCGAACAATCAGCCCCAGCATTTT. Translation: CASSNLGANNQPQHF.

V and J are TRBV30 and TRBJ1-5, with 8 nucleotides matching TRBD1. The germline V gene encodes CDR1 GTSNPN and CDR2 SVGIG (reference sequence). The junction had 12 bases not matched to a gene; V was cut back by 1 base and J by 7 bases. This CDR3 has 16 residues. The CDR3 spells CAWSGQGTGGRQPQHF. As DNA, the CDR3 is TGTGCCTGGAGTGGGCAAGGCACAGGGGGGAGGCAGCCCCAGCATTTT. The full variable domain, its missing parts supplied by reference TRBV30 and TRBJ1-5, is SQTIHQWPATLVQPVGSPLSLECTVEGTSNPNLYWYRQAAGRGLQLLFYSVGIGQISSEVPQNLSASRPQDRQFILSSKKLLLSDSGFYLCAWSGQGTGGRQPQHFGDGTRLSIL.

This chain connects TRBV7-9 to TRBJ2-3, with 11 positions matching TRBD2. The CDR3 is 16 amino acids. V was pared by 3 bases and J by 3 bases, with 5 bases of the junction left unmatched. Germline V gives CDR1 SEHNR, CDR2 FQNEAQ (reference sequence). Written as DNA, the CDR3 is TGTGCCAGCAGCTTTGGGGCTAGCGGGGGGACAGATACGCAGTATTTT. This translates into CASSFGASGGTDTQYF.

The chain links TRBV2 to TRBJ2-3; D unresolved. V lost 8 bases and J 3 bases, leaving 6 bases between the germline ends. Germline V gene sequence: CDR1 SNHLY, CDR2 FYNNEI. The CDR3 consists of 11 residues. The CDR3 region is CASDKTDTQYF. CDR3 nucleotides: TGTGCCAGCGACAAGACAGATACGCAGTATTTT.

This chain uses TRBV7-2 with TRBJ2-7; unclear D gene. CDR1 is SGHTA and CDR2 is FQGNSA in the germline V gene. The V and J ends lost 8 bases and 1 base respectively, with 12 bases between them. CDR3 size: 13 residues. The CDR3 coding sequence is TGTGCCAGCGGGCAGCTGAGTTCCTACGAGCAGTACTTC. Its protein product is CASGQLSSYEQYF.

This clone was observed a single time. CDR3 residues: CASSLPGQGGEKLFF. CDR3 DNA: TGCGCCAGCAGCCTCCCGGGACAGGGAGGTGAAAAACTGTTTTTT. The J gene is TRBJ1-4, the V gene TRBV4-1; 9 nucleotides align to TRBD1. The CDR3 covers 15 residues. Germline V lookup: CDR1 MGHRA, CDR2 YSYEKL. The J segment lost 7 bases and the V segment lost 4 bases, leaving 7 bases of the junction unmatched.

CDR3 nucleotide sequence: TGTGCCAGCAGCTCACACAGGGGGCTGAACACTGAAGCTTTCTTT. Its protein is CASSSHRGLNTEAFF. This sequence joins TRBV7-3 and TRBJ1-1; 9 nucleotides match TRBD1. The CDR3 is 15 amino acids. V gave up 4 bases and J gave up 0 bases; unmatched junction bases: 3. Germline loops: CDR1 SGHTA, CDR2 FQGTGA.

The V call is TRBV19, the J call TRBJ2-2; 13 positions match TRBD2. This CDR3 has 17 residues. J lost 0 bases, V lost 4 bases, and 2 bases had no gene match. Germline loops: CDR1 LNHDA, CDR2 SQIVND (reference sequence). CDR3 loop: CASSRTSGSSNTGELFF. The CDR3 DNA reads TGTGCCAGTAGTAGGACTAGCGGGAGCTCGAACACCGGGGAGCTGTTTTTT.

This sequence joins TRBV5-6 and TRBJ2-3; TRBD2 aligns across 13 bases. From germline, CDR1 is SGHDT and CDR2 YYEEEE. CDR3 length: 16 residues. V lost 4 bases and J lost 1; bases outside the gene matches: 3. Written as DNA, the CDR3 is TGTGCCAGCAGCGGACTAGCGGGGGTCCGCACAGATACGCAGTATTTT. Its protein is CASSGLAGVRTDTQYF.